This T cell receptor beta chain comes out of a study of blood T cell repertoires in COVID-19. The protocol was immunoSEQ multiplex PCR, while the TCRdb copy is restricted to in-frame clones and leaves out a portion. This table holds 70,000 or so clones, around 84% found once. The CDR3 length is 15 residues. Germline CDR1 SGHAT, CDR2 FQNNGV. V was clipped by 5 bases and J by 0 bases; unmatched bases: 4. This clone was picked up one time. V usage is TRBV11-2 and J usage is TRBJ2-7; 10 nucleotides align to TRBD2. Sequences were obtained from peripheral blood. The clonotype originates from a man aged 45-65 years with acute or convalescent COVID-19. The CDR3 DNA reads as TGTGCCAGCAGCAGCAGGACTAGCGGCTCCTACGAGCAGTACTTC. This translates into CASSSRTSGSYEQYF.